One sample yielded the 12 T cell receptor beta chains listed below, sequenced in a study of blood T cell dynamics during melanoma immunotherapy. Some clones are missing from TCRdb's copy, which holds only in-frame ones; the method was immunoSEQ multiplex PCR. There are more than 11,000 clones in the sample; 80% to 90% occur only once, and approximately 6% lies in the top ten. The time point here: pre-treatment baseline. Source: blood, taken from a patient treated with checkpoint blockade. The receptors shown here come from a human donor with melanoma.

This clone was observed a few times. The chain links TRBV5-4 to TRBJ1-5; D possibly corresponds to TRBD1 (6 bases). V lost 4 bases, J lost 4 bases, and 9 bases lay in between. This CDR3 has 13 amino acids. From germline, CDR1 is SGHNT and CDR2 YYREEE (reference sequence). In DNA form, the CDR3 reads TGTGCCAGCAGCACGGACAGTAATCAGCCCCAGCATTTT. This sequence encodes CASSTDSNQPQHF.

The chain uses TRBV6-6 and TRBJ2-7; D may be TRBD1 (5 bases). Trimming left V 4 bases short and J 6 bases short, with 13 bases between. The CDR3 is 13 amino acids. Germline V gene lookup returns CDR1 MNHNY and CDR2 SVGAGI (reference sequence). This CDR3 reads CASSLGRVGEQYF. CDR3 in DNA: TGTGCCAGCAGTTTGGGCAGGGTGGGCGAGCAGTACTTC.

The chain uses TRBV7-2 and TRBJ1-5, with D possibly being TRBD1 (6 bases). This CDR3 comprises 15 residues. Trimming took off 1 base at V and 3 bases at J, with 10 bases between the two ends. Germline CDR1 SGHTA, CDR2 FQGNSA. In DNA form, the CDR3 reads TGTGCCAGCAGCTTAGGGGGGCAGCTCAATCAGCCCCAGCATTTT. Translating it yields CASSLGGQLNQPQHF.

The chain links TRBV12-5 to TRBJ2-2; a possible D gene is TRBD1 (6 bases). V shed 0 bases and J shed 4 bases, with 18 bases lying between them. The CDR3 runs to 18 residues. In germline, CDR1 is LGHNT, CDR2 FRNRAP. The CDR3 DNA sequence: TGTGCTAGTGGTTTGGTATGGACACAGGGCGATTTCACCGGGGAGCTGTTTTTT. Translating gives CASGLVWTQGDFTGELFF.

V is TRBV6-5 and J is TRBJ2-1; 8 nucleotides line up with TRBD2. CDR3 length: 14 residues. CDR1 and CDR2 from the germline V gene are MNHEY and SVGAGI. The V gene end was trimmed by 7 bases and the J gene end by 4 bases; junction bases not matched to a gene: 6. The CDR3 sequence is CASTSGGGYNEQFF. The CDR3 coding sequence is TGTGCCAGCACCTCGGGCGGGGGGTACAATGAGCAGTTCTTC.

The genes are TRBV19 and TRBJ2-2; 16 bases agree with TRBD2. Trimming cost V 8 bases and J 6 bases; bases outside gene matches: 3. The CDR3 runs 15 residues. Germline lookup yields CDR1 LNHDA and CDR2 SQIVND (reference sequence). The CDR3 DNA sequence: TGTGCCAGTGGGACTAGCGGGGGGGCAGCCGGGGAGCTGTTTTTT. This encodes CASGTSGGAAGELFF. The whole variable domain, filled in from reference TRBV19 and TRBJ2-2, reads DGGITQSPKYLFRKEGQNVTLSCEQNLNHDAMYWYRQDPGQGLRLIYYSQIVNDFQKGDIAEGYSVSREKKESFPLTVTSAQKNPTAFYLCASGTSGGAAGELFFGEGSRLTVL.

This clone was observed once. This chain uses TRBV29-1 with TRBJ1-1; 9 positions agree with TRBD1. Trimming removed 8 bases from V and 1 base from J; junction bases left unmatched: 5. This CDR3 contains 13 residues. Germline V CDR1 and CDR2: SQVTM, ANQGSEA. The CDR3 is CSSGGQGNTEAFF. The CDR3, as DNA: TGCAGCTCCGGGGGACAGGGGAACACTGAAGCTTTCTTT.

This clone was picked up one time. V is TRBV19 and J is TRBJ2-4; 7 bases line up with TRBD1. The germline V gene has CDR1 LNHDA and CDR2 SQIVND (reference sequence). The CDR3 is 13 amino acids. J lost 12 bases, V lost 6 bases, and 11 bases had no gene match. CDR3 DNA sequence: TGTGCCAGTAGCAACCATTACCGGGACAGTCAGTACTTC. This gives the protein CASSNHYRDSQYF.

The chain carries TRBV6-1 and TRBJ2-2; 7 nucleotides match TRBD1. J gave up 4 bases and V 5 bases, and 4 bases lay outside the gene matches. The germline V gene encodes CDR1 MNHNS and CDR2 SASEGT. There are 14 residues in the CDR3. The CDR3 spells CASSFTGVTGELFF. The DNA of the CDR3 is TGTGCCAGCAGTTTCACAGGGGTCACCGGGGAGCTGTTTTTT.

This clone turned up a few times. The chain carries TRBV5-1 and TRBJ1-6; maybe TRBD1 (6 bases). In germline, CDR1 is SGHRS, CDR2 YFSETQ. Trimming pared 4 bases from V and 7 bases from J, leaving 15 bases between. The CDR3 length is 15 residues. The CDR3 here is CASSPSEGGNSPLHF. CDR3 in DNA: TGCGCCAGCAGCCCGTCGGAGGGGGGAAATTCACCCCTCCACTTT.

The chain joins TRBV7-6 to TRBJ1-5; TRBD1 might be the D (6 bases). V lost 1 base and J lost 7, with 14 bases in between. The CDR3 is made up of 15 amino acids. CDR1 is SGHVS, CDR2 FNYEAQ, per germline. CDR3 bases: TGTGCCAGCAGCTTAGAGCAGGGGCTTGGACAGCCCCAGCATTTT. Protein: CASSLEQGLGQPQHF.

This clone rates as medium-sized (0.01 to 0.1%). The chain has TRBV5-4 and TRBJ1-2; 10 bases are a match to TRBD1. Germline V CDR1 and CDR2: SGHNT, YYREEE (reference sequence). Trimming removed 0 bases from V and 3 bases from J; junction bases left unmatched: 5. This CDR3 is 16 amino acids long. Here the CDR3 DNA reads TGTGCCAGCAGCTTGGGGGGACAGGGGAGGGACTATGGCTACACCTTC. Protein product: CASSLGGQGRDYGYTF.